This passage covers 2 T cell receptor beta chains from one sample sequenced in a study of cytomegalovirus exposure and HLA in healthy donors. Vbeta (60) and Jbeta (13) primers were used in the PCR. Clones were sequenced by immunoSEQ multiplex PCR, and TCRdb holds only the in-frame ones, with some missing. The repertoire holds about 130,000 clones, with under 85% as singletons. Input material: PBMCs. These receptor sequences come from a woman in her thirties or forties in good health and CMV-seropositive.

This chain joins TRBV7-9 and TRBJ1-1, with D tentatively TRBD1 (6 bases). Germline V lookup: CDR1 SEHNR, CDR2 FQNEAQ (reference sequence). The CDR3 has 13 amino acids. Trimming removed 0 bases at V and 7 bases at J, with 9 bases between. CDR3 nucleotide sequence: TGTGCCAGCAGCTTAGCCGGACAGCTTGAAGCTTTCTTT. It yields the protein CASSLAGQLEAFF.

The chain has TRBV7-9 and TRBJ2-1; 11 nucleotides match TRBD2. This CDR3 is 15 amino acids long. After removal of 4 bases from V and 14 bases from J, the junction contained 13 bases not matched to a gene. Germline CDR1 is SEHNR and CDR2 is FQNEAQ (reference sequence). In DNA form, the CDR3 reads TGTGCCAGCAGCTCACTAGCGGGAGTCCGGAGGGAGGAGTTCTTC. Translating it yields CASSSLAGVRREEFF.